The 28 T cell receptor beta chains given below trace back to one sample, sequenced in a study of T cell repertoires in cytomegalovirus infection. Using its own MiXCR run on the reads, TCRdb lists one record per CDR3 protein. This table has around 530,000 distinct CDR3 sequences, about 25% appearing once. The sequencing sample was made of PBMCs. Receptors originate from a human donor in good health (CMV status not recorded). Some clones in this sample may be carry-over from other donors' samples.

The gene calls are TRBV15 and TRBJ1-2; TRBD1 agrees at 7 bases. CDR3 length: 15 residues. With 0 bases clipped from V and 10 bases from J, the junction kept 11 bases outside the gene matches. The V gene's germline CDR1 is LNHNV and CDR2 YYDKDF (reference sequence). The CDR3 DNA reads TGTGCCACCAGCAGAGATGGGACAGTGGGAGACACCTACACCTTC. It codes for CATSRDGTVGDTYTF.

This sequence joins TRBV5-5 and TRBJ2-3; the match to TRBD2 covers 12 bases. V shed 2 bases and J 0 bases; nucleotides not matched to a gene: 7. The CDR3 consists of 18 residues. From germline, CDR1 is SGHKS and CDR2 YYEKEE (reference sequence). The CDR3 protein is CASSFGLAGPVSTDTQYF. The DNA of the CDR3 is TGTGCCAGCAGCTTTGGACTAGCGGGACCGGTTAGCACAGATACGCAGTATTTT.

Only a few counts were recorded for this clonotype. J is TRBJ2-7 and V is TRBV11-2, with a possible D match to TRBD2 (6 bases). Trimming shortened V by 0 bases and J by 3 bases, and 12 bases separated the two germline ends. There are 15 residues in the CDR3. CDR1 is SGHAT and CDR2 is FQNNGV in the germline V gene. CDR3 in amino acids: CASSLDGTSLYEQYV. For the CDR3, the DNA is TGTGCCAGCAGCTTAGATGGCACTAGCCTCTACGAGCAGTACGTC.

This rearrangement joins TRBV7-2 to TRBJ2-1, with 11 bases aligning to TRBD2. Germline trimming cut 1 base from V and 0 bases from J; bases unmatched to any gene: 8. The germline gives CDR1 SGHTA, CDR2 FQGNSA. This CDR3 region has 19 residues. This CDR3 is CASSLEGTSGYSSYNEQFF. As DNA, the CDR3 is TGTGCCAGCAGCTTAGAGGGGACTAGCGGATATAGCTCCTACAATGAGCAGTTCTTC. The entire variable domain, with the rest obtained from reference TRBV7-2 and TRBJ2-1, is as follows: GAGVSQSPSNKVTEKGKDVELRCDPISGHTALYWYRQSLGQGLEFLIYFQGNSAPDKSGLPSDRFSAERTGGSVSTLTIQRTQQEDSAVYLCASSLEGTSGYSSYNEQFFGPGTRLTVL.

This clonotype was recorded at least ten times. The V call is TRBV7-2, the J call TRBJ2-7; 9 nucleotides agree with TRBD2. The CDR3 runs to 14 residues. Per germline, CDR1 SGHTA and CDR2 FQGNSA. Trimming removed 1 base from V and 2 bases from J; junction bases left unmatched: 0. The CDR3 DNA sequence: TGTGCCAGCAGCTTAGGCGGGAGGGCCTACGAGCAGTACTTC. It is translated as CASSLGGRAYEQYF.

This clonotype was detected a few times. V and J are TRBV10-3 and TRBJ2-5; possible D gene TRBD2, 6 bases. The V end was cut by 3 bases, the J end by 5 bases, with 16 bases between. The germline V gene has CDR1 ENHRY and CDR2 SYGVKD. The CDR3 loop spans 15 amino acids. Here the CDR3 DNA reads TGTGCCATCAGTGATGTCGGGAGATCTTGGGAGACCCAGTACTTC. Amino acid sequence: CAISDVGRSWETQYF.

This clonotype has only a few counts. The chain is built from TRBV5-4 and TRBJ1-2, with 7 bases that match TRBD1. CDR3 length equals 14 residues. Germline V CDR1 and CDR2: SGHNT, YYREEE (reference sequence). J was trimmed by 2 bases and V by 4 bases; bases with no gene match: 5. The CDR3, as DNA: TGTGCCAGCAGCCGGGGACAGCCCAACTATGGCTACACCTTC. Translation: CASSRGQPNYGYTF.

The chain couples TRBV7-2 to TRBJ2-7; no firm D call. V was trimmed by 5 bases and J by 3 bases, leaving 20 bases between them. CDR1 is SGHTA and CDR2 is FQGNSA in the germline V gene. This CDR3 comprises 16 residues. CDR3 protein: CASSPTGRSPFYEQYV. The CDR3 DNA sequence: TGTGCCAGCAGCCCAACTGGACGTAGCCCGTTCTACGAGCAGTACGTC.

The chain uses TRBV15 and TRBJ1-2, with TRBD1 matching over 12 bases. V was pared by 1 base and J by 8 bases, with 5 bases of the junction left unmatched. CDR1 and CDR2 from the germline V gene are LNHNV and YYDKDF (reference sequence). CDR3 length equals 15 residues. CDR3 amino acids: CATSRGDRGLGGYTF. DNA of the CDR3: TGTGCCACCAGCAGAGGGGACAGGGGGCTTGGAGGCTACACCTTC.

This clonotype was seen a few times. This chain links TRBV2 with TRBJ2-7, with D perhaps matching TRBD1 or TRBD2 (9 bases each). V lost 6 bases to trimming and J lost 5 bases, with 29 bases between them. The CDR3 runs 18 residues. Germline V CDR1 and CDR2: SNHLY, FYNNEI. The CDR3 spells CASSRDRGVAGARDEQYV. The CDR3 nucleotides are TGTGCCAGCAGCCGCGACAGGGGGGTAGCGGGAGCTCGCGACGAGCAGTACGTC.

This chain joins TRBV20-1 and TRBJ1-1; D is ambiguous. Trimming left V 5 bases short and J 6 bases short, with 19 bases between. CDR3 length: 14 amino acids. The germline V gene has CDR1 DFQATT and CDR2 SNEGSKA (reference sequence). The CDR3 DNA is TGCAGTGCTCCCCTCCGGCAGCGGTCCGCTGAAGCTTTCTTT. Encoded protein: CSAPLRQRSAEAFF.

This clonotype occurred a few times. The chain employs TRBV7-2 and TRBJ2-5; 8 bases fit TRBD2. This CDR3 has 15 residues. Germline trimming cut 0 bases from V and 3 bases from J; bases unmatched to any gene: 3. Germline V gene data show CDR1 as SGHTA and CDR2 as FQGNSA. The CDR3 bases are TGTGCCAGCAGCTTAGCCGGGACTAGTAAAGAGACCCAGTACTTC. Translating it yields CASSLAGTSKETQYF.

Ten or more counts support this clonotype. V and J are TRBV12-5 and TRBJ1-1; D gene uncertain. Germline V CDR1 and CDR2: LGHNT, FRNRAP. This CDR3 contains 13 residues. V lost 4 bases and J lost 4, with 10 bases in between. CDR3 sequence: CASGSEAFTEAFF. The CDR3 DNA follows: TGTGCTAGTGGTTCCGAGGCTTTCACTGAAGCTTTCTTT. The full variable domain, in which reference TRBV12-5 and TRBJ1-1 provide the parts outside the CDR3, is DARVTQTPRHKVTEMGQEVTMRCQPILGHNTVFWYRQTMMQGLELLAYFRNRAPLDDSGMPKDRFSAEMPDATLATLKIQPSEPRDSAVYFCASGSEAFTEAFFGQGTRLTVV.

This clonotype was observed many times. The CDR3 loop is CASSRWANFNQPQHF. The CDR3 DNA sequence: TGTGCCAGCAGCCGTTGGGCAAATTTCAATCAGCCCCAGCATTTT. The chain employs TRBV7-2 and TRBJ1-5; D not resolved. The V and J ends lost 5 bases and 3 bases respectively, with 14 bases between them. This CDR3 contains 15 residues. The germline CDR1 and CDR2 sequences are SGHTA and FQGNSA.

This clonotype has just a few counts. This rearrangement joins TRBV29-1 to TRBJ2-3; 7 nucleotides line up with TRBD1. The V segment lost 8 bases and the J segment 1 base; nucleotides outside the gene matches: 3. The CDR3 contains 12 residues. Germline CDR1 SQVTM, CDR2 ANQGSEA. In nucleotides, the CDR3 is TGCAGCCTAGGACAGGGCACAGATACGCAGTATTTT. It yields the protein CSLGQGTDTQYF.

The CDR3 loop reads CASSPRQGAIGELFF. CDR3 DNA sequence: TGTGCCAGCAGTCCGCGACAGGGGGCAATCGGGGAGCTGTTTTTT. V gene TRBV12-3 or TRBV12-4 combines with J gene TRBJ2-2, with 10 bases identical to TRBD1. The CDR3 is 15 amino acids. The V and J ends lost 5 bases and 7 bases, in that order; junction bases with no gene match: 7.

The genes are TRBV4-1 and TRBJ2-1; maybe TRBD2 (6 bases). The CDR3 is made up of 16 amino acids. Trimming left V 0 bases short and J 1 base short, with 10 bases between. From germline, CDR1 is MGHRA and CDR2 YSYEKL. CDR3 sequence (DNA): TGCGCCAGCAGCCAAGAGGTAGCGGATTCCTACAATGAGCAGTTCTTC. This sequence encodes CASSQEVADSYNEQFF.

V gene TRBV24-1 combines with J gene TRBJ2-3; 8 bases align to TRBD1. CDR3 size: 15 residues. The germline gives CDR1 KGHDR, CDR2 SFDVKD. V trimming: 3 bases; J trimming: 3 bases; junction bases outside the gene matches: 4. The CDR3 reads CATSDSRGLTDTQYF. In nucleotides, the CDR3 is TGTGCCACCAGTGATAGCAGGGGGCTAACAGATACGCAGTATTTT.

This clonotype showed up just a few times. This chain joins TRBV6-1 and TRBJ2-3; D is uncertain. Trimming pared 7 bases from V and 4 bases from J, leaving 15 bases between. The V gene's germline CDR1 is MNHNS and CDR2 SASEGT. The CDR3 runs 14 residues. CDR3 sequence: CASTLIIPPDTQYF. CDR3 sequence (DNA): TGTGCCAGCACCCTCATAATACCTCCAGATACGCAGTATTTT.

This clonotype was recorded many times. The CDR3 nucleotides are TGTGCCAGTAGTATACCTGGGAGGGCTCCCTCCCGCCATGAGCAGTTCTTC. It codes for CASSIPGRAPSRHEQFF. This chain joins TRBV19 and TRBJ2-1; 7 nucleotides align to TRBD2. V trimming: 2 bases; J trimming: 8 bases; junction bases outside the gene matches: 15. The V gene's germline CDR1 is LNHDA and CDR2 SQIVND (reference sequence). CDR3 length: 17 residues.

This clonotype turned up a few times. The J gene is TRBJ1-6, the V gene TRBV6-6; perhaps TRBD1 as D (6 bases). The CDR3 length is 16 residues. V lost 5 bases and J 8 bases, leaving 19 bases between the germline ends. The germline V gene has CDR1 MNHNY and CDR2 SVGAGI (reference sequence). The CDR3 protein is CASSASPGEGDSPLHF. The CDR3 DNA reads TGTGCCAGCAGTGCCTCCCCGGGGGAGGGGGATTCACCCCTCCACTTT.

The chain combines TRBV29-1 with TRBJ2-1; possible D gene TRBD1, 5 bases. This CDR3 has 14 residues. V shed 0 bases and J shed 6 bases, with 12 bases lying between them. The germline gives CDR1 SQVTM, CDR2 ANQGSEA. The CDR3 spells CSVEDIQGPNEQFF. Written as DNA, the CDR3 is TGCAGCGTTGAAGATATTCAGGGTCCCAATGAGCAGTTCTTC.

The chain is built from TRBV5-4 and TRBJ2-7; D might be TRBD2 (6 bases). Germline assignment: CDR1 SGHNT and CDR2 YYREEE (reference sequence). V lost 4 bases and J 5 bases, leaving 22 bases between the germline ends. The CDR3 is 16 residues long. The CDR3 spells CASSRGGERRKDEQYF. The CDR3 DNA reads TGTGCCAGCAGCCGCGGAGGGGAGCGGAGGAAGGACGAGCAGTACTTC. The complete variable domain, with remaining parts taken from reference TRBV5-4 and TRBJ2-7, reads ETGVTQSPTHLIKTRGQQVTLRCSSQSGHNTVSWYQQALGQGPQFIFQYYREEENGRGNFPPRFSGLQFPNYSSELNVNALELDDSALYLCASSRGGERRKDEQYFGPGTRLTVT.

The chain combines TRBV7-6 with TRBJ2-3; TRBD2 matches 15 bases. The germline CDR1 and CDR2 sequences are SGHVS and FNYEAQ. The CDR3 runs to 18 residues. Trimming at V came to 1 base and at J to 4 bases, leaving 6 bases not matched to a gene. CDR3 loop: CASSLDPWTSGRADTQYF. In DNA, the CDR3 is TGTGCCAGCAGCTTAGACCCATGGACTAGCGGGAGGGCAGATACGCAGTATTTT. The full variable domain, its missing parts supplied by reference TRBV7-6 and TRBJ2-3, is GAGVSQSPRYKVTKRGQDVALRCDPISGHVSLYWYRQALGQGPEFLTYFNYEAQQDKSGLPNDRFSAERPEGSISTLTIQRTEQRDSAMYRCASSLDPWTSGRADTQYFGPGTRLTVL.

The sample holds a few counts of this clonotype. This chain joins TRBV6-2 or TRBV6-3 and TRBJ2-5; D is unclear. Germline V gene lookup returns CDR1 MNHEY and CDR2 SVGEGT. The CDR3 contains 12 residues. Trimming removed 7 bases at V and 2 bases at J, with 8 bases between. CDR3 amino acids: CASNRLQETQYF. Written as DNA, the CDR3 is TGTGCCAGCAATCGGCTACAAGAGACCCAGTACTTC.

The sample holds many counts of this clonotype. This chain's CDR3 is CASGVVTDTQYF. CDR3 DNA sequence: TGTGCCAGCGGGGTGGTAACAGATACGCAGTATTTT. The J gene is TRBJ2-3, the V gene TRBV7-2; D is undetermined. The CDR3 consists of 12 residues. The V end was cut by 8 bases, the J end by 3 bases, with 9 bases between. Germline CDR1 reads SGHTA; CDR2 reads FQGNSA.

Only a few counts were recorded for this clonotype. The V gene is TRBV5-1, the J gene TRBJ2-1, with 9 bases identical to TRBD2. The CDR3 extends over 16 amino acids. Per the germline V gene, CDR1 is SGHRS and CDR2 is YFSETQ. V gave up 0 bases and J gave up 4 bases; unmatched junction bases: 5. As DNA, the CDR3 is TGCGCCAGCAGCTTGGGACTAGCGGTACCTTACAATGAGCAGTTCTTC. Translation: CASSLGLAVPYNEQFF.

CDR3 coding DNA: TGTGCCAGCAGCCCAACACCGGGCAGTTACAATGAGCAGTTCTTC. Its protein is CASSPTPGSYNEQFF. The genes are TRBV11-1 and TRBJ2-1; D is unresolved. The V gene lost 5 bases and the J gene lost 4 bases, with 15 bases spanning the gap. Germline CDR1 is SGHAT and CDR2 is FQDESV (reference sequence). The CDR3 contains 15 residues.